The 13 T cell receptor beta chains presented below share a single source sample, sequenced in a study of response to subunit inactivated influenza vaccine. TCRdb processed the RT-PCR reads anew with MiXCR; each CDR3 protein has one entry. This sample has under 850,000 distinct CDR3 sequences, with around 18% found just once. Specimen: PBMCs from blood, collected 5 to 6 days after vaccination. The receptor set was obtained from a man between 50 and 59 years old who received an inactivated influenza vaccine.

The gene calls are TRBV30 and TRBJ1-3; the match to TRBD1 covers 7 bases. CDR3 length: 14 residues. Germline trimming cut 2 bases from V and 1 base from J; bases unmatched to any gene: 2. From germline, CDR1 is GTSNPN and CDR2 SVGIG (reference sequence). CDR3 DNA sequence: TGTGCCTGGAGTTCAGGGGGGTCTGGAAACACCATATATTTT. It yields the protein CAWSSGGSGNTIYF. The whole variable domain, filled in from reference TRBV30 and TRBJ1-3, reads SQTIHQWPATLVQPVGSPLSLECTVEGTSNPNLYWYRQAAGRGLQLLFYSVGIGQISSEVPQNLSASRPQDRQFILSSKKLLLSDSGFYLCAWSSGGSGNTIYFGEGSWLTVV.

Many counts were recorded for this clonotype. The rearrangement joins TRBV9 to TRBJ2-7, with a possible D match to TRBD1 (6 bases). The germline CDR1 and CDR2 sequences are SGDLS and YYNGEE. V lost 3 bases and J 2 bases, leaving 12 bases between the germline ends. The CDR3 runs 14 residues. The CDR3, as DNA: TGTGCCAGCAGCGCGACAGGAGTTACCTACGAGCAGTACTTC. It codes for CASSATGVTYEQYF.

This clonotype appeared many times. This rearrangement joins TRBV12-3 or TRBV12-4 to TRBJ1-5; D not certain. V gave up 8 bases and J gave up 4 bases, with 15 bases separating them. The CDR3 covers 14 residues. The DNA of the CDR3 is TGTGCCAGCTCGAGAGCCGTTGGGAATCAGCCCCAGCATTTT. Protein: CASSRAVGNQPQHF.

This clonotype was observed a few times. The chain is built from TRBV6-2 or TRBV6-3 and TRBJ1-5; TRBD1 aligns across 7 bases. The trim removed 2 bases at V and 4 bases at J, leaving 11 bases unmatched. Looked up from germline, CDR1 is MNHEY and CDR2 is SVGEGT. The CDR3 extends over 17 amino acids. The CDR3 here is CASSYRGGGVKNQPQHF. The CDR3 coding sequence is TGTGCCAGCAGTTACCGGGGAGGGGGCGTGAAGAATCAGCCCCAGCATTTT.

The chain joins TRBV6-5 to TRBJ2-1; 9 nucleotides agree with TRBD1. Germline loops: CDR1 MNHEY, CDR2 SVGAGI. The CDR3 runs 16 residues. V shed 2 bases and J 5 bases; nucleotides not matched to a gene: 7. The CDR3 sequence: CASSYPGTGSHNEQFF. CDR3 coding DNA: TGTGCCAGCAGTTACCCAGGGACAGGGAGCCACAATGAGCAGTTCTTC.

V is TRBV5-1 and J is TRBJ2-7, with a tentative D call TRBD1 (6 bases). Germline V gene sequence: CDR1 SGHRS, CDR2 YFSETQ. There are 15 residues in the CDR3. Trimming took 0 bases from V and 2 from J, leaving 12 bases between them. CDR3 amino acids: CASSLVSGETYEQYF. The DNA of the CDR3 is TGCGCCAGCAGCTTGGTGTCAGGGGAGACCTACGAGCAGTACTTC.

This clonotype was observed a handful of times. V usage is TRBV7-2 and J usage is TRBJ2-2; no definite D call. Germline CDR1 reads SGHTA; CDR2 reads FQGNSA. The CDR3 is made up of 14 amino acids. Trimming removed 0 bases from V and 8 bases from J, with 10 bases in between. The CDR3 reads CASSLAGYGGELFF. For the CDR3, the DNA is TGTGCCAGCAGCTTAGCAGGTTACGGGGGGGAGCTGTTTTTT.

Written as DNA, the CDR3 is TGCAGTGCTAGGAACTTCGATGAGCAGTTCTTC. It specifies CSARNFDEQFF. This chain joins TRBV20-1 and TRBJ2-1; D is undetermined. This CDR3 is built from 11 residues. Germline V gene data show CDR1 as DFQATT and CDR2 as SNEGSKA (reference sequence). Between the trimmed V and J ends, which lost 3 bases and 8 bases, there was a span of 8 bases.

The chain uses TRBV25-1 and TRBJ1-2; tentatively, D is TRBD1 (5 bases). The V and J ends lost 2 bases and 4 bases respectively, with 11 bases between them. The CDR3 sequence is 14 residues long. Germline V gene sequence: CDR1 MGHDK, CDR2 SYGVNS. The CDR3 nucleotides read TGTGCCAGCAGTGAACAGAGCAGGGCCTATGGCTACACCTTC. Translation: CASSEQSRAYGYTF.

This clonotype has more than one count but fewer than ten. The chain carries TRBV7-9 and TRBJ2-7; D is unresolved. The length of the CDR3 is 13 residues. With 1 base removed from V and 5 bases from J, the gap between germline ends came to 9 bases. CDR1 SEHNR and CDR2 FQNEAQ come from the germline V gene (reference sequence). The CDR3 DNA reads TGTGCCAGCAGCTTAGGTTCAGGACACGAGCAGTACTTC. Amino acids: CASSLGSGHEQYF.

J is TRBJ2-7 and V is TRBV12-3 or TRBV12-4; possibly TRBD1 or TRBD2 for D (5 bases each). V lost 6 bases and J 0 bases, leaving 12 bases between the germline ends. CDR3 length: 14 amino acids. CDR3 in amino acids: CASRGTEVSYEQYF. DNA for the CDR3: TGTGCCAGCAGGGGGACCGAAGTCTCCTACGAGCAGTACTTC.

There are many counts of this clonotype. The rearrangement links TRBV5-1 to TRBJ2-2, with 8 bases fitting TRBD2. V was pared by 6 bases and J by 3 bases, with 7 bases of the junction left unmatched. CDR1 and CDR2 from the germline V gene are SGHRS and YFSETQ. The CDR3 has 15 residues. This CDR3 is CASNLSGRHTGELFF. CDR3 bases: TGCGCCAGCAACTTAAGCGGGAGACACACCGGGGAGCTGTTTTTT.

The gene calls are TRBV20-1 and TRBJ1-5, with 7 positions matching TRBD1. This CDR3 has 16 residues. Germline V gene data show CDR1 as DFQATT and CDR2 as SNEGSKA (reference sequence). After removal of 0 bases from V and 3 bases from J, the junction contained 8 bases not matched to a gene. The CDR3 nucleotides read TGCAGTGCTAGAGATGGGGCAGGGGGTTTCAATCAGCCCCAGCATTTT. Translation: CSARDGAGGFNQPQHF.